This is a list of T cell receptor beta chains from one sample in a study of T cells in Graves' hyperthyroidism and ophthalmopathy. TCRdb redid the calling of the multiplex PCR reads with MiXCR, one entry per CDR3 protein. The table has around 280,000 distinct CDR3 sequences, roughly 14% seen once. The sequencing sample was made of blood. The receptor set was obtained from a woman aged 25 to 39 with Graves' hyperthyroidism that later progressed to Graves' ophthalmopathy. Each CDR3 is given without its conserved first and last residue.

J gene,V gene,CDR3 protein
TRBJ2-1,TRBV6-2/TRBV6-3,ASIPRQGSLKQF
TRBJ1-5,TRBV19,ASTPVRTLGKPQH
TRBJ2-7,TRBV5-8,ASSPGASPYEQY
TRBJ2-5,TRBV6-5,ASSYSGGLAGVGQY
TRBJ1-2,TRBV9,ASSDDWRNYGYT
TRBJ2-7,TRBV20-1,SASASSGSYEQY
TRBJ2-5,TRBV18,ASSQGPGEETQY
TRBJ1-2,TRBV27,ASAHRYT
TRBJ2-7,TRBV27,ASSFATGYEQY
TRBJ1-1,TRBV6-4,ASRDSRYMNTEAF
TRBJ1-4,TRBV27,ASSKDRSLGEKLF
TRBJ2-1,TRBV28,ASRGTGILHEQF
TRBJ2-1,TRBV11-1,ASSSSHQGLAGGNEQF
TRBJ2-1,TRBV20-1,SARDLDFGSSYNEQF
TRBJ2-1,TRBV20-1,SKGLAASIGNEQF
TRBJ1-1,TRBV20-1,SAMDSLLDTEAF
TRBJ2-1,TRBV24-1,ATSDPFASGSYNEQF
TRBJ2-1,TRBV27,ASSPLTSYNEQF
TRBJ1-1,TRBV5-4,ASSLPDRWVTEAF
TRBJ2-5,TRBV30,AWSTGLAGGETQY
TRBJ2-2,TRBV7-9,ASSLGQGFTGELF
TRBJ1-2,TRBV3-1,ASSQEHYRAYGYT
TRBJ2-1,TRBV6-1,ASSGAGASNEQF
TRBJ2-5,TRBV7-3,ASSLRGGQGETQY
TRBJ2-1,TRBV27,ASQSWNEQF
TRBJ1-2,TRBV7-2,ASSLSSFDGYT
TRBJ1-6,TRBV30,AWNGRGLRSPLH
TRBJ1-1,TRBV30,AWDEGQGFPEAF
TRBJ2-4,TRBV28,ASSQTGSKNIQY
TRBJ2-7,TRBV27,ASSSGWRDYEQY
TRBJ2-4,TRBV6-1,ASRGGSGNIQY
TRBJ2-1,TRBV9,ASSKGANEQF
TRBJ1-2,TRBV28,ASSPPKGHYGYT
TRBJ2-3,TRBV19,ASSPDRFRDTDTQY
TRBJ2-2,TRBV11-1,ASSFSSGRGTGELF
TRBJ1-5,TRBV28,ASGVGSFNQPQH
TRBJ2-7,TRBV5-6,ASSFGLSLGEQY
TRBJ1-1,TRBV7-2,ASSLEAQMNTEAF
TRBJ2-7,TRBV7-2,ASSFASGPYEQY
TRBJ2-3,TRBV15,ATSRAHRQGVRDTQY